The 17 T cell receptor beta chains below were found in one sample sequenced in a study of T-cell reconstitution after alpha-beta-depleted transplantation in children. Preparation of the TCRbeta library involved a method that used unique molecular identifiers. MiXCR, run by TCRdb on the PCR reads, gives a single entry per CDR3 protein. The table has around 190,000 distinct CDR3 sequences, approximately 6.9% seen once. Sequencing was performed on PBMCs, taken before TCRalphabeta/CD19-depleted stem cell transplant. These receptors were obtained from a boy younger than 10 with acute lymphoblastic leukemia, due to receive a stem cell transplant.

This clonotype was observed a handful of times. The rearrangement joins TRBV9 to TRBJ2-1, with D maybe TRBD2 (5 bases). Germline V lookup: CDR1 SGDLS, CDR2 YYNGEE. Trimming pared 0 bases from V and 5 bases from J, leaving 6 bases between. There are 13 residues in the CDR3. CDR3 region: CASSVGRDNEQFF. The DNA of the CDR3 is TGTGCCAGCAGCGTAGGGCGGGACAATGAGCAGTTCTTC.

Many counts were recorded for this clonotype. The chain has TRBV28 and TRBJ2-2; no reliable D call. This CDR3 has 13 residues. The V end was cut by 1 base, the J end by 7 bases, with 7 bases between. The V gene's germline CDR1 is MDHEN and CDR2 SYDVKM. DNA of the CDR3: TGTGCCAGCAGTTTATTCACTAACGGGGAGCTGTTTTTT. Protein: CASSLFTNGELFF.

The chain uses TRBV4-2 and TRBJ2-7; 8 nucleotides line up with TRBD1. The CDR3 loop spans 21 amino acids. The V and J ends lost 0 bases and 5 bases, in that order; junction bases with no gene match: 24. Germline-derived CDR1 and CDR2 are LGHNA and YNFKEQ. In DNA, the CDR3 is TGTGCCAGCAGCCAAGAGGCATCATGGACAGGGAAAGCCTCGAGGGTGGACGAGCAGTACTTC. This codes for CASSQEASWTGKASRVDEQYF.

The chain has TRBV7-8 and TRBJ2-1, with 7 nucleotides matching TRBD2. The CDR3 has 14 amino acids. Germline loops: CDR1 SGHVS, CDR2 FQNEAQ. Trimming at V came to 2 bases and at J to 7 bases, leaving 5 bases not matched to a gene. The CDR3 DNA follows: TGTGCCAGCAGCTTATATCTTAGCGGGAATGAGCAGTTCTTC. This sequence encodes CASSLYLSGNEQFF.

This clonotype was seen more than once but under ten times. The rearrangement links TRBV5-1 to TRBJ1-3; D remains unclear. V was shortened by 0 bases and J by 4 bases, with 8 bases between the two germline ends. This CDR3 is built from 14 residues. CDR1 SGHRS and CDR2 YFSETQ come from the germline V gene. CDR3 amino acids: CASSLGREGNTIYF. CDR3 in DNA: TGCGCCAGCAGCTTGGGGCGGGAAGGAAACACCATATATTTT.

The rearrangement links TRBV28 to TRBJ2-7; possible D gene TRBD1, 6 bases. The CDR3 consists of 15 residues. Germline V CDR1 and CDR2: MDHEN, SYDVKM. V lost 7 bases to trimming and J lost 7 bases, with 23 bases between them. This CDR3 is CASNSVGARGTEQYF. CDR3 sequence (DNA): TGTGCCAGCAACTCTGTTGGGGCCAGGGGCACGGAGCAGTACTTC.

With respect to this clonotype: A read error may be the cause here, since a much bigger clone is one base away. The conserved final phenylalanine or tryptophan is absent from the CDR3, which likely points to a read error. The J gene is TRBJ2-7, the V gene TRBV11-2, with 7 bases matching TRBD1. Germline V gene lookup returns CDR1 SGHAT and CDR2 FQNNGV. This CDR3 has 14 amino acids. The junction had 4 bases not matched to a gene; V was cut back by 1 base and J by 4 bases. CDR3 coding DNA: TGTGCCAGCAGCTTAGGGCCAGGGGGTTACGAGCAGTACTAC. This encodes CASSLGPGGYEQYY.

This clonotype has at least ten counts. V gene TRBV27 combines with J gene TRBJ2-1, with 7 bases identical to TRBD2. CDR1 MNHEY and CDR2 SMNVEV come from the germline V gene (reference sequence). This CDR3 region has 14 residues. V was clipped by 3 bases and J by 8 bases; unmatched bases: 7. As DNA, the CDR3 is TGTGCCAGCAGTTTGTTGTCTAGCGGCGATGAGCAGTTCTTC. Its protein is CASSLLSSGDEQFF.

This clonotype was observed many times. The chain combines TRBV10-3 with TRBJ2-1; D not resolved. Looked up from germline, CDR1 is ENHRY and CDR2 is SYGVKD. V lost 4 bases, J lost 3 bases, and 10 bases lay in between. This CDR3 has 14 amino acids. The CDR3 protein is CAISGDSIYNEQFF. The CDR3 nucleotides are TGTGCCATCAGTGGAGACTCGATCTACAATGAGCAGTTCTTC.

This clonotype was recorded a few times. The CDR3 spells CASTSASNQPQHF. CDR3 DNA sequence: TGTGCCAGCACCTCGGCCAGCAATCAGCCCCAGCATTTT. The V and J genes are TRBV12-3 or TRBV12-4 and TRBJ1-5; no reliable D call. CDR3 length: 13 residues. V was cut by 7 bases and J by 1 base, with 8 bases left in between.

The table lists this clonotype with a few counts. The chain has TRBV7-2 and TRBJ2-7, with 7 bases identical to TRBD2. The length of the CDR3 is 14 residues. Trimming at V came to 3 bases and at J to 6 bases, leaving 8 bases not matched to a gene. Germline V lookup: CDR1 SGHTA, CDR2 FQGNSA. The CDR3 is CASSFLASGGEQYF. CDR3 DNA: TGTGCCAGCAGCTTTCTGGCCTCGGGGGGCGAGCAGTACTTC.

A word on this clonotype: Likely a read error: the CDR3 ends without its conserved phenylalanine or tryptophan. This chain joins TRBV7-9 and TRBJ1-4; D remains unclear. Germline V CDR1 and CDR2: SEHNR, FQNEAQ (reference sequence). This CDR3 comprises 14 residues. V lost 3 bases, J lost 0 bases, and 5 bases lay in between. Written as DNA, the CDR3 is TGTGCCAGCAGCTTGAGCGCAACTAATGAAAAACTGTTTTGT. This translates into CASSLSATNEKLFC.

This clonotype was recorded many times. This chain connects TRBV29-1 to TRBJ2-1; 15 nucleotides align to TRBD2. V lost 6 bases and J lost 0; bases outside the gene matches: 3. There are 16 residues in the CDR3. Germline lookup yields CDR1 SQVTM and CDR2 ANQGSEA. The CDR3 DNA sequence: TGCAGCGTCCAGGGACTAGCGGGAGGCTCCTACAATGAGCAGTTCTTC. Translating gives CSVQGLAGGSYNEQFF.

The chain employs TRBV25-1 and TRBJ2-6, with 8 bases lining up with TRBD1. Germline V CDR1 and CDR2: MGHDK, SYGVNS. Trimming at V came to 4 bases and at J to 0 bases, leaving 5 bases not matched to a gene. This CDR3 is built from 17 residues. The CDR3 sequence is CASSGGTGSSGANVLTF. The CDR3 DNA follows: TGTGCCAGCAGTGGGGGGACAGGTAGCTCTGGGGCCAACGTCCTGACTTTC.

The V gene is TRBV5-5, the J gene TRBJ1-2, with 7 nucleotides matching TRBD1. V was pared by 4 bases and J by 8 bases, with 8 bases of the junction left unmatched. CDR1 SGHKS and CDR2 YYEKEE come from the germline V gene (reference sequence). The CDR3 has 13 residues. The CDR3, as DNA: TGTGCCAGCAGCCGCTACAGGGGAGGAGGCTACACCTTC. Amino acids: CASSRYRGGGYTF.

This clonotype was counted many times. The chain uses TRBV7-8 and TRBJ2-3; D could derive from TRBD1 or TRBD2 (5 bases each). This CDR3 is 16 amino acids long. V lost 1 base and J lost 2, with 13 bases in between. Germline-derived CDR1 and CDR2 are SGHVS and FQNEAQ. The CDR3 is CASSLVGGLSTDTQYF. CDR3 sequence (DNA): TGTGCCAGCAGCTTAGTTGGGGGTTTGTCCACAGATACGCAGTATTTT.

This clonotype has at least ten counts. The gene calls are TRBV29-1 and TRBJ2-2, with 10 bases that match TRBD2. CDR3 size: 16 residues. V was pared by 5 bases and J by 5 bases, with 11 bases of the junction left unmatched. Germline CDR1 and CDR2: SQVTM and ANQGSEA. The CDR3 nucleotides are TGCAGCGTTCAATTTCCTAGCGGGAGAAGGACCGGGGAGCTGTTTTTT. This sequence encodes CSVQFPSGRRTGELFF.